These 10 T cell receptor beta chains came from one sample sequenced in a study of monozygotic twins with inflammatory bowel disease. TCRdb re-called the 5' RACE reads and catalogs CDR3 proteins one per entry, DNA excluded. This table holds 200,000 to 250,000 distinct CDR3 sequences. Sequencing was performed on blood. The receptors were gathered from a human donor with ulcerative colitis or Crohn's disease, or a healthy co-twin of an affected twin (not recorded which).

This chain connects TRBV2 to TRBJ2-7; the D call from TCRdb, TRBD2, cannot be confirmed without DNA. The CDR3 is 15 amino acids. CDR1 and CDR2 (germline): SNHLY, FYNNEI. The CDR3 loop reads CASSRSSGRVGEQYF.

V is TRBV7-2 and J is TRBJ1-2. The V gene's germline CDR1 is SGHTA and CDR2 FQGNSA. This CDR3 is 12 amino acids long. The CDR3 reads CASSLTNYGYTF.

The chain recombines TRBV24-1 with TRBJ1-2. The CDR3 spans 14 residues. Germline V lookup: CDR1 KGHDR, CDR2 SFDVKD. The CDR3 sequence: CATSDLGRNYGYTF.

The chain links TRBV5-5 to TRBJ1-2; the TCRdb call, TRBD1, lacks DNA for checking. CDR1 and CDR2 from the germline V gene are SGHKS and YYEKEE (reference sequence). The CDR3 consists of 14 residues. The CDR3 loop is CASSQGVGGYGYTF.

The rearrangement joins TRBV2 to TRBJ1-2; the TRBD1 assignment by TCRdb is unverifiable without DNA. Germline CDR1 SNHLY, CDR2 FYNNEI. The CDR3 contains 17 residues. The chain's CDR3 is CASSRPPTGLVNYGYTF.

The J gene is TRBJ2-7, the V gene TRBV27; TCRdb's assignment of TRBD1 cannot be checked, as there is no DNA. The CDR3 is 15 residues long. Germline lookup yields CDR1 MNHEY and CDR2 SMNVEV (reference sequence). CDR3: CASSRTGTSSDEQYF.

This rearrangement joins TRBV7-2 to TRBJ2-2; without DNA, the TCRdb call of TRBD1 cannot be checked. This CDR3 has 14 amino acids. Germline-derived CDR1 and CDR2 are SGHTA and FQGNSA. The CDR3 spells CASSGGPNTGELFF.

The genes are TRBV4-3 and TRBJ2-1; TCRdb reports TRBD2, a call that lacks DNA to check it against. Germline values: CDR1 LGHNA, CDR2 YSLEER. The CDR3 length is 17 residues. CDR3 sequence: CASSQDRGTGFWDEQFF.

This sequence joins TRBV4-2 and TRBJ1-1. This CDR3 region has 14 residues. Germline CDR1 reads LGHNA; CDR2 reads YNFKEQ. CDR3 loop: CASMGESDNTEAFF.

The V and J genes are TRBV20-1 and TRBJ1-4; the TCRdb D gene call, TRBD1, has no DNA to confirm it. Per germline, CDR1 DFQATT and CDR2 SNEGSKA (reference sequence). This CDR3 is built from 15 residues. Here the CDR3 reads CSARSAAGGFEKLFF.